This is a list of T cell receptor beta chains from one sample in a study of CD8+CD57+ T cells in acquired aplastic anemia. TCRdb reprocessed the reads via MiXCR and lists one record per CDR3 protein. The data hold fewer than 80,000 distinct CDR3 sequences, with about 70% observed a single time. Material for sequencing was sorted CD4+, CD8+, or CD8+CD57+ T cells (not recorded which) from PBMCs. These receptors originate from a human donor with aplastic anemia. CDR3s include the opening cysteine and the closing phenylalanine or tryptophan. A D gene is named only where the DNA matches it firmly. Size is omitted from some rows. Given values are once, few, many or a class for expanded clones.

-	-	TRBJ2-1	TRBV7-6	TGTGCCAGCAGCTTAGGAGGGCGGTACAATGAGCAGTTCTTC	CASSLGGRYNEQFF
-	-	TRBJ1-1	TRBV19	TGTGCCAGTAGTATTTCAGGGAACACTGAAGCTTTCTTT	CASSISGNTEAFF
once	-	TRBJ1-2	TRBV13	TGTGCCAGCAGCCGTGCGGGTCGTCTGGACTATGGCTACACCTTC	CASSRAGRLDYGYTF
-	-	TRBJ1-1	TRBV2	TGTGCCACCACGTATGAGCGGCCGGTGAACACTGAAGCTTTCTTT	CATTYERPVNTEAFF
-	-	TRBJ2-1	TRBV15	TGTGCCACCAGTACCATTAGGAGGGACAATGAGCAGTTCTTC	CATSTIRRDNEQFF
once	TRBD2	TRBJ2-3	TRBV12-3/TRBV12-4	TGTGCCAGCAGTGCGGGGGGCTCAGATACGCAGTATTTT	CASSAGGSDTQYF
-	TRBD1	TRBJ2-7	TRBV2	TGTGCCAGCACCTCAAGTGTAGGGACAGGGGTCTACGAGCAGTACTTC	CASTSSVGTGVYEQYF
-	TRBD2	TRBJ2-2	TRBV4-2	TGTGCCAGCAGCCAGGAAGCTTTTAGCGGGAGCTTGACCGGGGAGCTGTTTTTT	CASSQEAFSGSLTGELFF
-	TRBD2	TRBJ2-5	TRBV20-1	TGCAGTGCTCCTCTAGCGGGGGGGCCCGAGACCCAGTACTTC	CSAPLAGGPETQYF
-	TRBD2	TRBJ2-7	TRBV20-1	TGCAGTGCTAGAGGGGAGGGACGCTACGAGCAGTACTTC	CSARGEGRYEQYF
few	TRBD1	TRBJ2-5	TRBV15	TGTGCCACCAATTGGGGACAGGGAATGCAAGAGACCCAGTACTTC	CATNWGQGMQETQYF
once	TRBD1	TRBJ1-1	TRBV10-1	TGCGCCAGCAGTCGGACAGGGGGTACTGAAGCTTTCTTT	CASSRTGGTEAFF
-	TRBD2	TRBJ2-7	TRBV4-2	TGTGCCAGCAGCCCCAACCTGGGACTAGCGGTGAACTACGAGCAGTACTTC	CASSPNLGLAVNYEQYF
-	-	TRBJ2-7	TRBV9	TGTGCCAGCAGCAAGACTGGGACGGAATACGAGCAGTACTTC	CASSKTGTEYEQYF
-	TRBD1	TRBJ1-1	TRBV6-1	TGTGCCAGCAGTCCCGGACAGGTGGGCACTGAAGCTTTCTTT	CASSPGQVGTEAFF
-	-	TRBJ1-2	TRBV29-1	TGCAGCGTTGATTCTAGGAATGGCTACACCTTC	CSVDSRNGYTF
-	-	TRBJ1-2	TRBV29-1	TGCAGCGTTGAGCGGGGATTCTATGGCTACACCTTC	CSVERGFYGYTF
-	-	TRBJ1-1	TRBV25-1	TGTGCCAGCAGAAGGGAGATGAACACTGAAGCTTTCTTT	CASRREMNTEAFF
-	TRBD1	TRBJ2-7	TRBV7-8	TGTGCCAGCAGCCCCGGGCCAGGGGGCTACGAGCAGTACTTC	CASSPGPGGYEQYF
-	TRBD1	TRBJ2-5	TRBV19	TGTGCCAGTAATCGGGACAGTAGAGAGACCCAGTACTTC	CASNRDSRETQYF
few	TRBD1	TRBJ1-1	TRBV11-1	TGTGCCAGCAGCTTGGGGGCAGGGGGCATGGGTTTCTTT	CASSLGAGGMGFF
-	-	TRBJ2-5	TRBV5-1	TGCGCCAGCAGCTATGATCGGGGTGAGACCCAGTACTTC	CASSYDRGETQYF
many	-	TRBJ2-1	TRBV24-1	TGTGCCACCAGTGATTCGGCTAGCGTCTCCTACAATGAGCAGTTCTTC	CATSDSASVSYNEQFF
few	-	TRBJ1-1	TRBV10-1	TGCGCCAGCAGGAGTCAGTCGAACACTGAAGCTTTCTTT	CASRSQSNTEAFF